The 18 T cell receptor beta chains given below trace back to one sample, sequenced in a study of Ad26.COV2.S vaccination and SARS-CoV-2 variants. Only in-frame clones appear in the TCRdb table, and some are missing; sequencing was by immunoSEQ multiplex PCR. This repertoire shows about 350,000 clones, about 89% found once; its top ten account for roughly 4.8%. Sample treatment: approximately 18 received Ad26.COV2.S at low or high dose, single or two shots; roughly 5 received placebo; per-sample allocation not given. Each sample was drawn 63 days after the first injection (of vaccine or placebo). This specimen was peripheral blood, taken in a trial of Ad26.COV2.S vaccine versus placebo. The receptors here all came from a person between 18 and 59 years old who received the Ad26.COV2.S COVID-19 vaccine or a placebo.

The rearrangement joins TRBV7-2 to TRBJ2-1, with 10 bases fitting TRBD1. The CDR3 contains 16 residues. Trimming at V came to 7 bases and at J to 4 bases, leaving 10 bases not matched to a gene. Germline loops: CDR1 SGHTA, CDR2 FQGNSA. CDR3 sequence reads: CASKAGSGQGYNEQFF. The CDR3 DNA is TGTGCCAGCAAGGCCGGGTCGGGACAGGGGTACAATGAGCAGTTCTTC.

This chain uses TRBV7-9 with TRBJ2-3, with 7 nucleotides matching TRBD2. Trimming at V came to 7 bases and at J to 2 bases, leaving 18 bases not matched to a gene. The germline V gene encodes CDR1 SEHNR and CDR2 FQNEAQ (reference sequence). The CDR3 extends over 18 amino acids. CDR3 DNA sequence: TGTGCCAGCATCCCTTTCTGGGGGGGGACCTACTCCACAGATACGCAGTATTTT. It encodes CASIPFWGGTYSTDTQYF.

This clone was seen more than once but under ten times. The chain employs TRBV7-8 and TRBJ2-5, with D possibly matching TRBD2 (6 bases). The V end lost 3 bases, the J end lost 5 bases, and 16 bases lay between the germline ends. In germline, CDR1 is SGHVS, CDR2 FQNEAQ. This CDR3 comprises 15 residues. The CDR3 loop is CASSLGGDPGETQYF. The CDR3 bases are TGTGCCAGCAGCTTGGGCGGGGACCCTGGGGAGACCCAGTACTTC.

The chain employs TRBV7-2 and TRBJ1-6; D gene uncertain. Germline V lookup: CDR1 SGHTA, CDR2 FQGNSA. Trimming pared 5 bases from V and 8 bases from J, leaving 10 bases between. CDR3 length: 13 residues. The CDR3 DNA sequence: TGTGCCAGCAGCACCCAACAGTATTCACCCCTCCACTTT. Its protein product is CASSTQQYSPLHF.

This rearrangement joins TRBV11-2 to TRBJ2-5, with 11 bases identical to TRBD1. With V trimmed by 4 bases and J by 5 bases, 6 bases remained unmatched. The CDR3 has 15 amino acids. CDR1 is SGHAT and CDR2 is FQNNGV in the germline V gene. The CDR3 sequence is CASSSGTGGGETQYF. The CDR3 coding sequence is TGTGCCAGCAGCTCGGGGACAGGGGGTGGTGAGACCCAGTACTTC.

The chain is built from TRBV12-5 and TRBJ2-7; possible D gene TRBD2, 5 bases. The V gene lost 0 bases and the J gene lost 4 bases, with 19 bases spanning the gap. Germline V lookup: CDR1 LGHNT, CDR2 FRNRAP. The CDR3 is made up of 17 amino acids. The CDR3 DNA reads TGTGCTAGTGGTTTGGTACCGCTAGAGGGAGCGGTTTACGAGCAGTACTTC. Protein product: CASGLVPLEGAVYEQYF.

Turning to this clone: Just one base apart from a much larger clone, this may be a read error. Other DNA sequences in the same sample also yield this CDR3. V is TRBV6-2 or TRBV6-3 and J is TRBJ2-1; 7 bases line up with TRBD1. The V gene's germline CDR1 is MNHEY and CDR2 SVGEGT. The CDR3 sequence is 14 residues long. With V trimmed by 4 bases and J by 0 bases, 0 bases remained unmatched. CDR3 residues: CASSWDSSYNEQFF. CDR3 nucleotide sequence: TGTGCCAGCAGTTGGGACAGCTCCTACAATGAGCAGTTCTTC.

The rearrangement uses TRBV19 and TRBJ1-5; D perhaps matches TRBD1 (5 bases). This CDR3 has 14 amino acids. V lost 1 base and J lost 9, with 13 bases in between. Germline assignment: CDR1 LNHDA and CDR2 SQIVND (reference sequence). The CDR3 region is CASSIGTRDRPQHF. For the CDR3, the DNA is TGTGCCAGTAGTATAGGAACCAGGGATAGGCCCCAGCATTTT.

V is TRBV2 and J is TRBJ2-2; perhaps TRBD1 as D (5 bases). The CDR3 extends over 14 amino acids. Germline CDR1 is SNHLY and CDR2 is FYNNEI. V shed 3 bases and J shed 6 bases, with 11 bases lying between them. CDR3: CASSEVRDAGELFF. The CDR3 coding sequence is TGTGCCAGCAGTGAGGTCAGGGATGCCGGGGAGCTGTTTTTT.

The rearrangement joins TRBV29-1 to TRBJ2-1; D call uncertain. V shed 5 bases and J shed 0 bases, with 5 bases lying between them. Germline V gene sequence: CDR1 SQVTM, CDR2 ANQGSEA. This CDR3 spans 12 amino acids. The DNA of the CDR3 is TGCAGCGTTTCTCTCTCCTACAATGAGCAGTTCTTC. Translated, it gives CSVSLSYNEQFF.

This chain links TRBV2 with TRBJ2-2; D ambiguous. Deletions cut 4 bases from V and 1 base from J, with 4 bases between. The CDR3 extends over 13 amino acids. Looked up from germline, CDR1 is SNHLY and CDR2 is FYNNEI. The chain's CDR3 is CASSVVNTGELFF. CDR3 DNA sequence: TGTGCCAGCAGTGTTGTGAACACCGGGGAGCTGTTTTTT. The full variable domain, completed using reference TRBV2 and TRBJ2-2, is EPEVTQTPSHQVTQMGQEVILRCVPISNHLYFYWYRQILGQKVEFLVSFYNNEISEKSEIFDDQFSVERPDGSNFTLKIRSTKLEDSAMYFCASSVVNTGELFFGEGSRLTVL.

Details on this clone: Other DNA variants within this sample encode the same CDR3. J is TRBJ1-2 and V is TRBV19; D unresolved. Germline assignment: CDR1 LNHDA and CDR2 SQIVND (reference sequence). This CDR3 is built from 13 residues. V was pared by 3 bases and J by 2 bases, with 7 bases between. CDR3 loop: CASSIVANYGYTF. The DNA for the CDR3 is TGTGCCAGTAGTATCGTGGCGAACTATGGCTACACCTTC.

This rearrangement joins TRBV27 to TRBJ2-7, with D unresolved. CDR3 length: 13 residues. Germline lookup yields CDR1 MNHEY and CDR2 SMNVEV (reference sequence). The ends were cut back, 3 bases at V and 2 bases at J, with 8 bases in the middle. The CDR3 loop is CASSFSSTYEQYF. In DNA, the CDR3 is TGTGCCAGCAGTTTTAGCTCCACCTACGAGCAGTACTTC.

Notes on this clone: This sample includes further DNA sequences coding for the same CDR3. The rearrangement links TRBV5-1 to TRBJ2-5; D is uncertain. There are 11 residues in the CDR3. CDR1 and CDR2 (germline): SGHRS, YFSETQ. Trimming shortened V by 2 bases and J by 2 bases, and 1 base separated the two germline ends. The CDR3 DNA reads as TGCGCCAGCAGCTTTCAAGAGACCCAGTACTTC. This encodes CASSFQETQYF.

The rearrangement uses TRBV4-1 and TRBJ2-2, with TRBD2 matching 7 bases. The germline CDR1 and CDR2 sequences are MGHRA and YSYEKL. This CDR3 spans 17 amino acids. V gave up 2 bases and J gave up 0 bases; unmatched junction bases: 6. The CDR3 nucleotides read TGCGCCAGCAGCCAACTGGGAGGGTTCGCGAACACCGGGGAGCTGTTTTTT. This gives the protein CASSQLGGFANTGELFF.

The gene calls are TRBV7-9 and TRBJ2-7; 8 positions agree with TRBD1. This CDR3 region has 17 residues. Germline CDR1 SEHNR, CDR2 FQNEAQ (reference sequence). V was clipped by 2 bases and J by 2 bases; unmatched bases: 11. The CDR3 sequence: CASSLYPPGTGTYEQYF. The CDR3 nucleotides read TGTGCCAGCAGCTTATACCCCCCGGGGACAGGAACCTACGAGCAGTACTTC.

The count of this clone is one. The chain uses TRBV18 and TRBJ2-5; D ambiguous. This CDR3 contains 14 residues. Trimming took 5 bases from V and 1 from J, leaving 11 bases between them. Germline V lookup: CDR1 KGHSH, CDR2 LQKENI. CDR3 protein: CASSGSRIQETQYF. The DNA for the CDR3 is TGTGCCAGCTCAGGAAGCAGGATCCAAGAGACCCAGTACTTC. The variable domain in full, with the rest retrieved from reference TRBV18 and TRBJ2-5, is NAGVMQNPRHLVRRRGQEARLRCSPMKGHSHVYWYRQLPEEGLKFMVYLQKENIIDESGMPKERFSAEFPKEGPSILRIQQVVRGDSAAYFCASSGSRIQETQYFGPGTRLLVL.

The DNA for the CDR3 is TGCAGCGCCCTTCGGTCTGGCTACACCTTC. This translates into CSALRSGYTF. The chain links TRBV20-1 to TRBJ1-2; no reliable D call. CDR1 is DFQATT and CDR2 is SNEGSKA in the germline V gene (reference sequence). This CDR3 is built from 10 residues.